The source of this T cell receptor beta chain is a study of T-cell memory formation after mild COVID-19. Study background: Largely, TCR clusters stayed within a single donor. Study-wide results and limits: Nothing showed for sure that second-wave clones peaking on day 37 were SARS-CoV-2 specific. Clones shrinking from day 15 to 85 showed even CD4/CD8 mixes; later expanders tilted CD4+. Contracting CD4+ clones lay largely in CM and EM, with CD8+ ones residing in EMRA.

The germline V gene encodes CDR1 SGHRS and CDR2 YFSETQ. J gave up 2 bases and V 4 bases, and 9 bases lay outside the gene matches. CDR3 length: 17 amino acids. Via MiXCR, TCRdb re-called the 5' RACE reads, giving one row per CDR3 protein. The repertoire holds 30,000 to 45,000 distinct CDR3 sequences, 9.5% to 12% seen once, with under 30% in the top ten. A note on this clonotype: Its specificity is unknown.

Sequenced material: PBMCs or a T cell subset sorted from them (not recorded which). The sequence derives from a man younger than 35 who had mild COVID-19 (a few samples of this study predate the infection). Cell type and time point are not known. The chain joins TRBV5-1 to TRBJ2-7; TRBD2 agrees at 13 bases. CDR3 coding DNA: TGCGCCAGCAGCCGAGGACTAGCGGGAGAGGGGGCCTACGAGCAGTACTTC. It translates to CASSRGLAGEGAYEQYF. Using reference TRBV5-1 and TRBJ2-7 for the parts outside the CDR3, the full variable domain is KAGVTQTPRYLIKTRGQQVTLSCSPISGHRSVSWYQQTPGQGLQFLFEYFSETQRNKGNFPGRFSGRQFSNSRSEMNVSTLELGDSALYLCASSRGLAGEGAYEQYFGPGTRLTVT.